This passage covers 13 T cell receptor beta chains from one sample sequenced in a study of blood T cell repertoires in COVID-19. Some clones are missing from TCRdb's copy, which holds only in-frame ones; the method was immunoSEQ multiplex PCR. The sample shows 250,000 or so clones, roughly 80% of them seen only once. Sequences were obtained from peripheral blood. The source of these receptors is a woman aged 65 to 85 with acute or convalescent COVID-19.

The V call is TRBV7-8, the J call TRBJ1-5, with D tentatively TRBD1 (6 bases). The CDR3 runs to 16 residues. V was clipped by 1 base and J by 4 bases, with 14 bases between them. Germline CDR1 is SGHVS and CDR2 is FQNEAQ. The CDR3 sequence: CASSLDGGRANQPQHF. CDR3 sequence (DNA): TGTGCCAGCAGCTTAGATGGGGGCAGGGCAAATCAGCCCCAGCATTTT.

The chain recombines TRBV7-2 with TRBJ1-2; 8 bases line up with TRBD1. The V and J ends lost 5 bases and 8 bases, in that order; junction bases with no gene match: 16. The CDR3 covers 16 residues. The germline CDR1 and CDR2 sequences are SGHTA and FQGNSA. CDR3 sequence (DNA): TGTGCCAGCAGCGTAACGGGGACAGGCAATCTGAGAGGCTACACCTTC. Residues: CASSVTGTGNLRGYTF.

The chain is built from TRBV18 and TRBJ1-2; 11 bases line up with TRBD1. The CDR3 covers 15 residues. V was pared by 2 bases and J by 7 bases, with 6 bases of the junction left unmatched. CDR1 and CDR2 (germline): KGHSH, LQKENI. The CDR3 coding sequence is TGTGCCAGCTCACCAGTGTCGGGACAGGGGGTTGGCTACACCTTC. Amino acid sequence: CASSPVSGQGVGYTF. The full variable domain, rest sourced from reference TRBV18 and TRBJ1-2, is NAGVMQNPRHLVRRRGQEARLRCSPMKGHSHVYWYRQLPEEGLKFMVYLQKENIIDESGMPKERFSAEFPKEGPSILRIQQVVRGDSAAYFCASSPVSGQGVGYTFGSGTRLTVV.

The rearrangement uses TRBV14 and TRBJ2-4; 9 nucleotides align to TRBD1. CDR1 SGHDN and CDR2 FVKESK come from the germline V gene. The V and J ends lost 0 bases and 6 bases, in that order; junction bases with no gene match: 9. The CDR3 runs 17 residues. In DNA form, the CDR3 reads TGTGCCAGCAGCCAAGAAAGGGACAGGGTTGGTGGAAACATTCAGTACTTC. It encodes CASSQERDRVGGNIQYF.

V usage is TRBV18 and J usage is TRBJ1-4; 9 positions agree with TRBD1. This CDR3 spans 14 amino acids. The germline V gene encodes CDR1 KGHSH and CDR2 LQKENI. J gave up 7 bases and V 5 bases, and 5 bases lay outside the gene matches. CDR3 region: CASSRTGVSEKLFF. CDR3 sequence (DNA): TGTGCCAGCTCAAGGACAGGGGTTAGTGAAAAACTGTTTTTT.

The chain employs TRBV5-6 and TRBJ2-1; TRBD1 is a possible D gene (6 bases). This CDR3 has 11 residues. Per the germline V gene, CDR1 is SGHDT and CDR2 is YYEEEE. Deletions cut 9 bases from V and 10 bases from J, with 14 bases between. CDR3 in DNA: TGTGCCACCACCGCAGGGGCCGAGCAGTTCTTC. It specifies CATTAGAEQFF.

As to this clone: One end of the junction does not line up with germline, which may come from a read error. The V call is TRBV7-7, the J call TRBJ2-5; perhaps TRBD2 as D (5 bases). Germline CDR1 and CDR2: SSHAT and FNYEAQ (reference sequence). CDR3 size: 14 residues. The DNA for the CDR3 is TGTGCTAGCAGCTTAGTGGCGGGTCCAGAGACCCAGTACTTC. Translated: CASSLVAGPETQYF.

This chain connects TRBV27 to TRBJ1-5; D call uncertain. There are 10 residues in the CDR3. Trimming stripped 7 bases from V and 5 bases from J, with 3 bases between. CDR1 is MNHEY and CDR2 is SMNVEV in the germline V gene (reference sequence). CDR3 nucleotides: TGTGCCAGCACCGATCAGCCCCAGCATTTT. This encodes CASTDQPQHF.

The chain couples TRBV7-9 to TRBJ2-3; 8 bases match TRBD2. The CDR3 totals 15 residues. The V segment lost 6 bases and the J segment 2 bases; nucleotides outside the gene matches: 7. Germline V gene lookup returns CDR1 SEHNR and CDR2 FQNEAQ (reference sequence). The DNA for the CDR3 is TGTGCCAGCAGTTATATAGCGGGATCCACAGATACGCAGTATTTT. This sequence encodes CASSYIAGSTDTQYF.

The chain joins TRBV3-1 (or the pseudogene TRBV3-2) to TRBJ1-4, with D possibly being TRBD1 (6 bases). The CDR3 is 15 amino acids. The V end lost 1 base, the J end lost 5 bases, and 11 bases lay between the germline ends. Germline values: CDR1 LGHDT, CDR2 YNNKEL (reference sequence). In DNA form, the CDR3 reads TGTGCCAGCAGCCAAGCGTGGGGGCTGAATGAAAAACTGTTTTTT. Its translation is CASSQAWGLNEKLFF.

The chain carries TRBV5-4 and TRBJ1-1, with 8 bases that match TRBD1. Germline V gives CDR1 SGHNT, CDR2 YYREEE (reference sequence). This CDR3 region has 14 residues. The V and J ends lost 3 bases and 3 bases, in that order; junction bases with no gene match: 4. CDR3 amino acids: CASSWTGSYTEAFF. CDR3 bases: TGTGCCAGCAGCTGGACAGGGTCCTACACTGAAGCTTTCTTT.

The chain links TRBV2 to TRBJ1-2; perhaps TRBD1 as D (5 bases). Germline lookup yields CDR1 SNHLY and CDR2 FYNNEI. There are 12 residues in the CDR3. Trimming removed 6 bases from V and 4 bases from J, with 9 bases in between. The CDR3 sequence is CASRDISYGYTF. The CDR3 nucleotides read TGTGCCAGCAGGGACATTTCCTATGGCTACACCTTC. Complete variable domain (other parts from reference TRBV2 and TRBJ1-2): EPEVTQTPSHQVTQMGQEVILRCVPISNHLYFYWYRQILGQKVEFLVSFYNNEISEKSEIFDDQFSVERPDGSNFTLKIRSTKLEDSAMYFCASRDISYGYTFGSGTRLTVV.

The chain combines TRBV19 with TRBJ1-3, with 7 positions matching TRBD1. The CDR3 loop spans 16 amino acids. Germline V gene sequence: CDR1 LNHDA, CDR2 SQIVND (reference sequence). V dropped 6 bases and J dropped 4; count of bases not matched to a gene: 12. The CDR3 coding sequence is TGTGCCAGTAGGAACTTGGGACAGCCAGAAGGAAACACCATATATTTT. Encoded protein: CASRNLGQPEGNTIYF.